The sequence of this T cell receptor beta chain was determined in a study of identical twins. The V and J ends lost 2 bases and 6 bases respectively, with 15 bases between them. This CDR3 contains 15 residues. Germline V CDR1 and CDR2: SNHLY, FYNNEI. TCRdb re-analysed the 5' RACE reads in MiXCR, keeping a single row per CDR3 protein. The sample consists of hundreds of thousands of distinct CDR3 sequences, around 6% of them appearing once. The specimen sequenced was naive T cells sorted from blood. The source of this sequence is a man between 18 and 35 years old in good health. The chain employs TRBV2 and TRBJ2-3; D gene ambiguous. Written as DNA, the CDR3 is TGTGCCAGCAGTGAAAGTCCCTTTGGAGTGGATACGCAGTATTTT. It encodes CASSESPFGVDTQYF.